The source of this TCR beta chain is a study of PD-1 blockade in mismatch repair-deficient tumors. The CDR3 spans 14 residues. V trimming: 5 bases; J trimming: 4 bases; junction bases outside the gene matches: 8. Germline V gene sequence: CDR1 KGHSH, CDR2 LQKENI. This table comes from immunoSEQ multiplex PCR, and its TCRdb copy is limited to in-frame clones, with some not included. The table includes over 100,000 clones, roughly 80% detected once. The chain carries TRBV18 and TRBJ2-7; 7 bases line up with TRBD2. The sample here was peripheral blood, taken approximately 60 weeks after starting pembrolizumab. This TCR came from an adult with mismatch repair-deficient cancer. DNA of the CDR3: TGTGCCAGCTCAGGAGGCGGGAGTAAATACGAGCAGTACTTC. It codes for CASSGGGSKYEQYF. Full variable domain (missing parts from reference TRBV18 and TRBJ2-7): NAGVMQNPRHLVRRRGQEARLRCSPMKGHSHVYWYRQLPEEGLKFMVYLQKENIIDESGMPKERFSAEFPKEGPSILRIQQVVRGDSAAYFCASSGGGSKYEQYFGPGTRLTVT.